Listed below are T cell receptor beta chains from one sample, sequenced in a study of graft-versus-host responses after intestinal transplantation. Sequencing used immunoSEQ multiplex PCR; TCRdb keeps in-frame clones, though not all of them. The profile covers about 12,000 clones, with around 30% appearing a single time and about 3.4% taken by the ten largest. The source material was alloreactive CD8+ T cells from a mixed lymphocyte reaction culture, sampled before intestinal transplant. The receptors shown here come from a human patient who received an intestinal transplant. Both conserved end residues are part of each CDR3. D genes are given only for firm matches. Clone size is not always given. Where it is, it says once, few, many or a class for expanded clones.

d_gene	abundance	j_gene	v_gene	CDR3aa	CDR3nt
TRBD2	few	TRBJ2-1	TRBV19	CASETGTSSYNEQFF	TGTGCCAGTGAAACCGGGACTAGCTCATACAATGAGCAGTTCTTC
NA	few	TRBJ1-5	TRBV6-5	CASSYSGQGHQPQHF	TGTGCCAGCAGTTACTCTGGGCAGGGTCATCAGCCCCAGCATTTT
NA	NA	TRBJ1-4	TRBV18	CASSPVRVKHEKLFF	TGTGCCAGCTCACCAGTTAGGGTTAAACATGAAAAACTGTTTTTT
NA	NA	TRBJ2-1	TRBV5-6	CASSLGLDDYNEQFF	TGTGCCAGCAGCCTCGGACTCGACGACTACAATGAGCAGTTCTTC
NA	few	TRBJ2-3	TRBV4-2	CASSFSWDNTDTQYF	TGTGCCAGCAGCTTTAGTTGGGATAACACAGATACGCAGTATTTT
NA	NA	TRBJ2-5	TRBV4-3	CASSRFHGDQETQYF	TGCGCCAGCAGCCGATTTCACGGTGACCAAGAGACCCAGTACTTC
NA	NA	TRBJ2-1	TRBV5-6	CASSLEGSALTPNEQFF	TGTGCCAGCAGCTTGGAGGGCAGCGCTCTGACCCCCAATGAGCAGTTCTTC
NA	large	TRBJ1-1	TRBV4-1	CASSHSAGNTEAFF	TGCGCCAGCAGCCACTCAGCAGGGAACACTGAAGCTTTCTTT
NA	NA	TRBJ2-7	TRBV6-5	CASIPSSSLYEQYF	TGTGCCAGCATCCCCAGTAGCAGCCTCTACGAGCAGTACTTC
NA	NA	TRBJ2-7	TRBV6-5	CASRQPYEQYF	TGTGCCAGCAGGCAGCCCTACGAGCAGTACTTC
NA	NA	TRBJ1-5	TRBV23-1	CATTRRSGAPQHF	TGCGCCACCACGCGACGCTCAGGTGCCCCCCAGCATTTT
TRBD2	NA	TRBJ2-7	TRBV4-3	CASSQDRGLAAWEQYF	TGCGCCAGCAGCCAAGATAGGGGACTAGCGGCTTGGGAGCAGTACTTC
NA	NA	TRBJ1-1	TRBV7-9	CASSLVGGGTEAFF	TGTGCCAGCAGCCTAGTGGGGGGCGGCACTGAAGCTTTCTTT
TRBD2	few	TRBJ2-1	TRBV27	CASSSGTSGYNEQFF	TGTGCCAGCAGTTCCGGGACTAGCGGATACAATGAGCAGTTCTTC
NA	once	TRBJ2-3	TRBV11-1	CASSLQGRDTQYF	TGTGCCAGCAGCTTGCAGGGTCGAGATACGCAGTATTTT
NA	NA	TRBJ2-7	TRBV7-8	CASSSEADEQYF	TGTGCCAGCAGCTCGGAAGCGGACGAGCAGTACTTC
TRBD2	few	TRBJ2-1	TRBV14	CASSPLSGRAYNEQFF	TGTGCCAGCAGCCCGCTAAGCGGGAGGGCCTACAATGAGCAGTTCTTC
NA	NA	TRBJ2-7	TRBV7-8	CASSLAGPGYEQYF	TGTGCCAGCAGCTTAGCCGGGCCGGGGTACGAGCAGTACTTC
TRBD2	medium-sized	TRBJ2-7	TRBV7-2	CASSLGLARYEQYF	TGTGCCAGCAGCCTGGGACTAGCGCGTTACGAGCAGTACTTC
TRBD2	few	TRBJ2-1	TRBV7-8	CASSLRLAGDQLDEQFF	TGTGCCAGCAGCCTGCGACTAGCGGGAGACCAATTGGATGAGCAGTTCTTC
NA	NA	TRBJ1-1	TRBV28	CASSLGTPTEAFF	TGTGCCAGCAGTTTAGGGACACCCACTGAAGCTTTCTTT
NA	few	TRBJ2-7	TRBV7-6	CASSLAASYEQYF	TGTGCCAGCAGCTTAGCGGCCTCCTACGAGCAGTACTTC
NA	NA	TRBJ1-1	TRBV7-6	CASSPPAGAPGRTEAFF	TGTGCCAGCAGCCCCCCGGCTGGGGCACCCGGTAGGACTGAAGCTTTCTTT
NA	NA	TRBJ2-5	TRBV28	CASSSLAGGVRETQYF	TGTGCCAGCAGTTCCCTCGCGGGTGGGGTCCGGGAGACCCAGTACTTC
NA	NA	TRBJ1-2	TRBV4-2	CASSQDRAAPEGGYTF	TGTGCCAGCAGCCAAGATAGGGCAGCCCCGGAGGGTGGCTACACCTTC
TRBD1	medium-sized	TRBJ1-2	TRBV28	CASSTGDMSVYGYTF	TGTGCCAGCAGCACAGGGGACATGTCTGTCTATGGCTACACCTTC
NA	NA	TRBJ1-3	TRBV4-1	CASSRQPPGNTIYF	TGCGCCAGCAGCCGACAGCCTCCTGGAAACACCATATATTTT
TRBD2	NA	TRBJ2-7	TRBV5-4	CASSSLAGGSYEQYF	TGTGCCAGCAGCTCACTAGCGGGAGGCTCCTACGAGCAGTACTTC
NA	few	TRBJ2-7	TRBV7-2	CASSLLGPGQTYEQYF	TGTGCCAGCAGCTTATTGGGCCCAGGGCAGACCTACGAGCAGTACTTC
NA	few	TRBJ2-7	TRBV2	CASSLLDSSYEQYF	TGTGCCAGCAGTTTACTGGACAGCTCCTACGAGCAGTACTTC
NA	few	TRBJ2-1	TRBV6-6	CASSPITLSSYNEQFF	TGTGCCAGCAGTCCCATCACTTTGAGCTCCTACAATGAGCAGTTCTTC
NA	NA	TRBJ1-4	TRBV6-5	CASGSNRGKLFF	TGTGCCAGCGGCTCAAATCGAGGAAAACTGTTTTTT
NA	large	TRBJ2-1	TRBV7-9	CASKGGDDEQFF	TGTGCCAGCAAAGGGGGGGACGATGAGCAGTTCTTC
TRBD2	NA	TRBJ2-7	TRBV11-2	CASSDLGTSGSYEQYF	TGTGCCAGCAGCGACTTGGGTACTAGCGGGAGCTACGAGCAGTACTTC
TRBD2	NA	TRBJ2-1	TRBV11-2	CASSFSGTSGDEQFF	TGTGCCAGCAGCTTCTCCGGGACTAGCGGCGATGAGCAGTTCTTC
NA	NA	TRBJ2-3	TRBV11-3	CASSPRSTRTQDTQYF	TGTGCCAGCAGTCCCAGGTCAACCCGGACCCAAGATACGCAGTATTTT
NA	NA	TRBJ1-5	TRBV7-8	CASSLTGQPQHF	TGTGCCAGCAGCTTAACCGGGCAGCCCCAGCATTTT
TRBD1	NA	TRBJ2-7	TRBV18	CASSPGTGGYEQYF	TGTGCCAGCTCACCAGGGACAGGGGGCTACGAGCAGTACTTC
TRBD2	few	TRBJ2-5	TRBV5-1	CASSLRPSGLAGEETQYF	TGCGCCAGCAGCTTGAGACCGTCGGGACTAGCGGGAGAGGAGACCCAGTACTTC
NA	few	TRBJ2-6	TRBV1	CTSSPKLWTPRAANVLTF	TGCACCAGCAGCCCCAAACTTTGGACACCCAGGGCGGCCAACGTCCTGACTTTC
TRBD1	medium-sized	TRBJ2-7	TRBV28	CASSFLGQGGEQYF	TGTGCCAGCAGTTTCTTAGGACAGGGAGGCGAGCAGTACTTC
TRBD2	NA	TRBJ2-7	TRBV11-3	CASSLYPGLAGDEQYF	TGTGCCAGCAGCTTATATCCGGGACTAGCGGGAGACGAGCAGTACTTC
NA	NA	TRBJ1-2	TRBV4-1	CASSQIGGGRPGGYTF	TGCGCCAGCAGCCAAATTGGGGGGGGGCGCCCCGGTGGCTACACCTTC
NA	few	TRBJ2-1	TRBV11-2	CASSSDYSSYNEQFF	TGTGCCAGCAGCTCCGACTATAGCTCCTACAATGAGCAGTTCTTC
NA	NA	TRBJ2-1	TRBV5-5	CASSLYDLRGYNEQFF	TGTGCCAGCAGCTTATACGACCTTCGGGGCTACAATGAGCAGTTCTTC
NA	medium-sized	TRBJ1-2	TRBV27	CASSYSGNYGYTF	TGTGCCAGCAGTTACAGCGGGAACTATGGCTACACCTTC
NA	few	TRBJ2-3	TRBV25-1	CASSDMTAFTDTQYF	TGTGCCAGCAGTGATATGACGGCATTCACAGATACGCAGTATTTT
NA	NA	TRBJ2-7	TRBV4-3	CASSQDPLYYEQYF	TGCGCCAGCAGCCAAGACCCTCTATACTACGAGCAGTACTTC
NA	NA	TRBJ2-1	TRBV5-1	CASSWGADREQFF	TGCGCCAGCAGCTGGGGGGCGGACCGTGAGCAGTTCTTC
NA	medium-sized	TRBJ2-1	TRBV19	CASSIAPGNEQFF	TGTGCCAGTAGTATAGCCCCAGGTAATGAGCAGTTCTTC
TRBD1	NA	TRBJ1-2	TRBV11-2	CASSPTGGHYGYTF	TGTGCCAGCAGCCCCACAGGGGGCCACTATGGCTACACCTTC